Shown below are 10 T cell receptor beta chains from a single sample sequenced in a study of blood T cell repertoires in COVID-19. Clones were sequenced by immunoSEQ multiplex PCR, and TCRdb holds only the in-frame ones, with some missing. This table holds approximately 300,000 clones, about 84% found once. Source material: peripheral blood. These receptors were obtained from a woman in her forties or fifties with acute or convalescent COVID-19.

This clone was detected only a few times. This rearrangement joins TRBV6-2 or TRBV6-3 to TRBJ2-7; possible D gene TRBD1, 5 bases. This CDR3 region has 12 residues. In germline, CDR1 is MNHEY, CDR2 SVGEGT. Trimming shortened V by 4 bases and J by 3 bases, and 7 bases separated the two germline ends. This CDR3 is CASSWGLYEQYF. The CDR3 nucleotides are TGTGCCAGCAGTTGGGGCCTCTACGAGCAGTACTTC.

This clone was seen more than once but under ten times. Here the CDR3 reads CASSENLGQPQHF. The CDR3 nucleotides are TGTGCCAGCAGTGAAAACCTGGGCCAGCCCCAGCATTTT. The chain combines TRBV6-1 with TRBJ1-5; D uncertain. V was pared by 2 bases and J by 7 bases, with 9 bases between. The germline gives CDR1 MNHNS, CDR2 SASEGT. The CDR3 has 13 residues.

This sequence joins TRBV7-3 and TRBJ2-1; 10 nucleotides agree with TRBD2. This CDR3 spans 15 amino acids. Germline assignment: CDR1 SGHTA and CDR2 FQGTGA. V shed 1 base and J 7 bases; nucleotides not matched to a gene: 4. CDR3 sequence (DNA): TGTGCCAGCAGCTTAAGACTAGCGGGTCGGAATGAGCAGTTCTTC. It translates to CASSLRLAGRNEQFF.

This chain connects TRBV7-9 to TRBJ2-1; D possibly corresponds to TRBD1 (6 bases). CDR1 is SEHNR and CDR2 is FQNEAQ in the germline V gene (reference sequence). V lost 8 bases and J 4 bases, leaving 12 bases between the germline ends. The CDR3 runs 13 residues. CDR3 nucleotides: TGTGCCAGCCTGGACAGCCCTTACAATGAGCAGTTCTTC. The encoded protein is CASLDSPYNEQFF.

The rearrangement links TRBV2 to TRBJ1-1; 8 bases match TRBD1. With 6 bases clipped from V and 5 bases from J, the junction kept 17 bases outside the gene matches. The CDR3 extends over 17 amino acids. Per the germline V gene, CDR1 is SNHLY and CDR2 is FYNNEI. For the CDR3, the DNA is TGTGCCAGCAGGAGGGAATTACAGGGGGTGGGGAGGACTGAAGCTTTCTTT. It translates to CASRRELQGVGRTEAFF.

The rearrangement joins TRBV15 to TRBJ1-5, with 11 bases identical to TRBD1. This CDR3 is built from 16 residues. Germline loops: CDR1 LNHNV, CDR2 YYDKDF (reference sequence). The trim removed 1 base at V and 6 bases at J, leaving 5 bases unmatched. Written as DNA, the CDR3 is TGTGCCACCAGCAGAGGAAGGACAGGGGGCATTCAGCCCCAGCATTTT. Its protein product is CATSRGRTGGIQPQHF. Supplemented by reference TRBV15 and TRBJ1-5, the full variable domain reads DAMVIQNPRYQVTQFGKPVTLSCSQTLNHNVMYWYQQKSSQAPKLLFHYYDKDFNNEADTPDNFQSRRPNTSFCFLDIRSPGLGDTAMYLCATSRGRTGGIQPQHFGDGTRLSIL.

V usage is TRBV5-4 and J usage is TRBJ2-5; TRBD2 agrees at 12 bases. The germline V gene encodes CDR1 SGHNT and CDR2 YYREEE (reference sequence). The CDR3 consists of 15 residues. V lost 4 bases, J lost 5 bases, and 6 bases stayed unmatched. The CDR3 is CASSQGLAGKETQYF. DNA of the CDR3: TGTGCCAGCAGCCAAGGACTAGCGGGGAAGGAGACCCAGTACTTC.

The chain employs TRBV15 and TRBJ1-1; D may be TRBD1 (5 bases). Germline CDR1 is LNHNV and CDR2 is YYDKDF (reference sequence). V was trimmed by 8 bases and J by 5 bases, leaving 12 bases between them. The CDR3 is made up of 12 amino acids. This chain's CDR3 is CATGGGSTEAFF. As DNA, the CDR3 is TGTGCCACCGGGGGAGGGTCGACTGAAGCTTTCTTT. The full variable domain, rest sourced from reference TRBV15 and TRBJ1-1, is DAMVIQNPRYQVTQFGKPVTLSCSQTLNHNVMYWYQQKSSQAPKLLFHYYDKDFNNEADTPDNFQSRRPNTSFCFLDIRSPGLGDTAMYLCATGGGSTEAFFGQGTRLTVV.

This sequence joins TRBV24-1 and TRBJ2-2; tentative D call: TRBD1 (5 bases). Trimming removed 4 bases from V and 3 bases from J, with 14 bases in between. CDR3 length: 16 residues. The germline gives CDR1 KGHDR, CDR2 SFDVKD. The CDR3 protein is CATSDAGFSDTGELFF. The DNA of the CDR3 is TGTGCCACCAGTGACGCAGGGTTTTCGGACACCGGGGAGCTGTTTTTT.

This clone was seen a single time. This chain links TRBV27 with TRBJ2-7, with a weak D call TRBD2 (6 bases). This CDR3 has 13 amino acids. Germline values: CDR1 MNHEY, CDR2 SMNVEV (reference sequence). V lost 5 bases and J 3 bases, leaving 11 bases between the germline ends. The CDR3 nucleotides read TGTGCCAGCAGTACGGGACTCATCTACGAGCAGTACTTC. Encoded protein: CASSTGLIYEQYF.